These T cell receptor beta chains were read from a single sample in a study of T cell changes during pregnancy in multiple sclerosis. Clones were sequenced by immunoSEQ multiplex PCR, and TCRdb holds only the in-frame ones, with some missing. The table lists tens of thousands of clones, about 93% of them singletons. The source was CD4+ T cells from peripheral blood mononuclear cells, collected in the third trimester of pregnancy. Receptors were obtained from a female donor with multiple sclerosis, enrolled in a pregnancy study. CDR3s include the opening cysteine and the closing phenylalanine or tryptophan. Each record gives: clone size, D gene, V gene, J gene, CDR3 DNA, CDR3 protein. A D gene is named only where the DNA matches it firmly. Clone size is not always given. Where it is, it says once, few, many or a class for expanded clones.

>once|TRBD1|TRBV4-2|TRBJ2-7
TGTGCCAGCAGCCAATCAACGGGACAGGGCTTGGGCTACGAGCAGTACTTC
CASSQSTGQGLGYEQYF
>.|.|TRBV4-2|TRBJ1-4
TGTGCCAGCAGCCAAGAGGGTCAGGTGGCTGGTGAAAAACTGTTTTTT
CASSQEGQVAGEKLFF
>.|TRBD1|TRBV6-1|TRBJ2-1
TGTGCCAGCAGTGAATCCTGGGGACAGGGGGGAGGTAATGAGCAGTTCTTC
CASSESWGQGGGNEQFF
>.|.|TRBV19|TRBJ2-7
TGTGCCAGTAGTCCTATAGACAGAAACTACGAGCAGTACTTC
CASSPIDRNYEQYF
>.|TRBD2|TRBV5-1|TRBJ2-5
TGCGCCAGCAGCCAGGCCTGGGGGGGGATGGAGACCCAGTACTTC
CASSQAWGGMETQYF
>.|TRBD2|TRBV7-2|TRBJ2-7
TGTGCCAGCAGCTTAGTAGGTAGCGGGGGCGTTAGCTCCTACGAGCAGTACTTC
CASSLVGSGGVSSYEQYF
>.|.|TRBV30|TRBJ2-1
TGTGCCTGTCAAGGGGACCGGGGGAATCATGAGCAGTTCTTC
CACQGDRGNHEQFF
>.|TRBD1|TRBV5-1|TRBJ2-7
TGCGCCAGCAGCTTCCCCCCGGGACAGGGTGGGCACGAGCAGTACTTC
CASSFPPGQGGHEQYF
>.|TRBD2|TRBV7-9|TRBJ2-7
TGTGCCAGCAGCCCTAGCGGGGGGCCCAGCTCCTACGAGCAGTACTTC
CASSPSGGPSSYEQYF
>.|.|TRBV5-4|TRBJ2-3
TGTGCCAGCAGCCACCCTAGCAAGGCTGGCACAGATACGCAGTATTTT
CASSHPSKAGTDTQYF
>.|TRBD2|TRBV10-3|TRBJ2-3
TGTGCCATCAGTGGGGAGGGGAGTGGAACAGATACGCAGTATTTT
CAISGEGSGTDTQYF
>once|.|TRBV7-2|TRBJ1-2
TGTGCCAGCAGCTTAGCCGACAGCGTGGGTGGCTACACCTTC
CASSLADSVGGYTF
>once|TRBD2|TRBV4-2|TRBJ2-7
TGTGCCAGCAGCCAAGATCGGGGGACTAGCGGATTCTCCTACGAGCAGTACTTC
CASSQDRGTSGFSYEQYF
>.|TRBD1|TRBV4-2|TRBJ2-5
TGTGCCAGCAGCCAGGCCGACAGGGTCAGCGAGACCCAGTACTTC
CASSQADRVSETQYF
>.|.|TRBV30|TRBJ1-4
TGTGCCTCGACGAGGGGGGGGAGTAATGAAAAACTGTTTTTT
CASTRGGSNEKLFF
>.|TRBD2|TRBV6-5|TRBJ2-7
TGTGCCAGCACTCGCCCCGGGGGGGCCTACGAGCAGTACTTC
CASTRPGGAYEQYF
>.|TRBD1|TRBV11-2|TRBJ1-2
TGTGCCAGCAGCTGGGACAGGGGGACCAACTATGGCTACACCTTC
CASSWDRGTNYGYTF
>.|.|TRBV11-2|TRBJ2-2
TGTGCCAGCAGCTTAACGAGAGATTCTCACACCGGGGAGCTGTTTTTT
CASSLTRDSHTGELFF
>.|.|TRBV19|TRBJ1-1
TGTGCCAGTAGTATTGTACAGGGAGAGGGTGAAGCTTTCTTT
CASSIVQGEGEAFF
>.|.|TRBV7-2|TRBJ1-1
TGTGCCAGCAGCGCCTTGCAGGGGTTAGGGAACACTGAAGCTTTCTTT
CASSALQGLGNTEAFF
>.|.|TRBV11-1|TRBJ2-1
TGTGCCAGCAGCTTAGCCAACAATGAGCAGTTCTTC
CASSLANNEQFF
>.|TRBD2|TRBV5-1|TRBJ2-3
TGCGCCAGCAGCATCGGACTAGCGGGAGGACGGTGGCTTCGCACAGATACGCAGTATTTT
CASSIGLAGGRWLRTDTQYF
>.|TRBD1|TRBV15|TRBJ2-3
TGTGCCACCATTAGGGACAGGGGAGGCACAGATACGCAGTATTTT
CATIRDRGGTDTQYF
>.|.|TRBV29-1|TRBJ2-7
TGCAGCGTTTCCCGGGGGACGCACGAGCAGTACTTC
CSVSRGTHEQYF
>.|.|TRBV2|TRBJ2-7
TGTGCCAGCAGTGAACTGGGAGGCTACGAGCAGTACTTC
CASSELGGYEQYF
>.|TRBD1|TRBV6-4|TRBJ1-1
TGTGCCAGCAAACTGGGACAGTCGAACACTGAAGCTTTCTTT
CASKLGQSNTEAFF
>.|.|TRBV2|TRBJ2-7
TGTGCCAGCAGTCCCGGCGTGGGGGCCGCCGAGCAGTACTTC
CASSPGVGAAEQYF
>.|TRBD2|TRBV7-8|TRBJ2-4
TGTGCCAGCAGCTCCTCCGGGACTAGCGTAAACATTCAGTACTTC
CASSSSGTSVNIQYF
>.|.|TRBV28|TRBJ1-5
TGTGCCAGCAGTAATCGGGCGAGGGACAATCAGCCCCAGCATTTT
CASSNRARDNQPQHF
>.|TRBD1|TRBV5-1|TRBJ1-1
TGCGCCAGCAGCCCAGGGACAGGGCCTACTGAAGCTTTCTTT
CASSPGTGPTEAFF
>.|.|TRBV28|TRBJ1-3
TGTGCCAGCAGTTTAGCCCCTCCCCCGAGTGGAAACACCATATATTTT
CASSLAPPPSGNTIYF
>.|TRBD2|TRBV4-3|TRBJ2-7
TGCGCCACCCCGCTGGGCGGGGGGTCCTACGAGCAGTACTTC
CATPLGGGSYEQYF
>.|.|TRBV27|TRBJ2-7
TGTGCCAGCAGTCACGCCCGAGGAATATGGACAGAAAGGGCTTACGAGCAGTACTTC
CASSHARGIWTERAYEQYF
>.|TRBD2|TRBV28|TRBJ2-3
TGTGCCAGCATCCCTAGCGGGGGGCTTAGCACAGATACGCAGTATTTT
CASIPSGGLSTDTQYF
>once|.|TRBV11-2|TRBJ1-5
TGTGCCAGCACCCAGGGGCCGAATCAGCCCCAGCATTTT
CASTQGPNQPQHF
>.|.|TRBV27|TRBJ2-7
TGTGCCAGCAGTTTACAGGGTAACTACGAGCAGTACTTC
CASSLQGNYEQYF
>.|TRBD2|TRBV4-2|TRBJ2-5
TGTGCCAGCAGCCAGGGAGGGTTTTCGGGAGAGACCCAGTACTTC
CASSQGGFSGETQYF
>.|TRBD1|TRBV18|TRBJ1-6
TGTGCCAGCTCACTGAAACCGGGACAGGGGTATTCACCCCTCCACTTT
CASSLKPGQGYSPLHF
>.|TRBD1|TRBV28|TRBJ1-5
TGTGCCAGCAGTTTAGCCCCCTCCGGGACAGGGGCATATCAGCCCCAGCATTTT
CASSLAPSGTGAYQPQHF
>few|.|TRBV11-2|TRBJ2-7
TGTGCCAGCAGCTTAAATTGGGCCTCGAGAGTCTACGAGCAGTACTTC
CASSLNWASRVYEQYF